Reported below is one TCR beta chain. What it binds is unknown. TCRdb processed the 5' RACE reads anew with MiXCR; each CDR3 protein has one entry. The sample lists around 310,000 distinct CDR3 sequences, around 15% occurring once. The V gene lost 10 bases and the J gene lost 5 bases, with 16 bases spanning the gap. The CDR3 contains 13 residues. Germline loops: CDR1 KGHDR, CDR2 SFDVKD. The data stem from a study of T-cell memory formation after mild COVID-19. As for the study in general: In these data, TCR clusters were largely donor specific.

Findings and caveats of the study: Day 15 to 85 contracting clones showed balanced CD4/CD8; later expanders leaned CD4+. The appearance of some responding clones in pre-infection memory suggested that cross-reactive memory joined.

Sample: PBMCs or a T cell subset sorted from them (not recorded which). The rearrangement uses TRBV24-1 and TRBJ1-1, with a tentative D call TRBD1 (6 bases). The source is a man younger than 35 who had mild COVID-19 (a few samples of this study predate the infection). Cell type and time point are not known. This chain's CDR3 is CATRGGRGTEAFF. The CDR3 DNA reads TGTGCCACTCGCGGGGGCCGGGGAACTGAAGCTTTCTTT.